This T cell receptor (beta chain) was documented in a study of post-analysis software for immune sequencing data. Looking at the study overall: The courses of disease that were included comprised relapsing-remitting, secondary progressive and progressive-relapsing multiple sclerosis.

Points from the study as a whole: Significantly lower normalized Chao1 diversity was found in patients with multiple sclerosis relative to controls. Batch-matched samples strongly co-clustered by F measure.

Unique molecular identifiers were carried by the TCR beta cDNA libraries. The yield from approximately 1 to 10 million T cells was around 500,000 cDNA molecules in total. Each CDR3 protein gets one entry after TCRdb re-called the PCR reads with MiXCR. The table records around 770,000 distinct CDR3 sequences, just over 45% of them present only once. Details on this clonotype: Its specificity is unknown.

This TCR came from a girl aged 10 to 17 with multiple sclerosis. The source material was blood.

CDR3 in DNA: TGCGCCAGCAGCTCAGGGGCAGTAAATCAGCCCCAGCATTTT. This encodes CASSSGAVNQPQHF. The chain couples TRBV5-1 to TRBJ1-5; D possibly corresponds to TRBD1 (6 bases). Germline V lookup: CDR1 SGHRS, CDR2 YFSETQ. Trimming removed 3 bases from V and 4 bases from J, with 11 bases in between. The CDR3 extends over 14 amino acids.